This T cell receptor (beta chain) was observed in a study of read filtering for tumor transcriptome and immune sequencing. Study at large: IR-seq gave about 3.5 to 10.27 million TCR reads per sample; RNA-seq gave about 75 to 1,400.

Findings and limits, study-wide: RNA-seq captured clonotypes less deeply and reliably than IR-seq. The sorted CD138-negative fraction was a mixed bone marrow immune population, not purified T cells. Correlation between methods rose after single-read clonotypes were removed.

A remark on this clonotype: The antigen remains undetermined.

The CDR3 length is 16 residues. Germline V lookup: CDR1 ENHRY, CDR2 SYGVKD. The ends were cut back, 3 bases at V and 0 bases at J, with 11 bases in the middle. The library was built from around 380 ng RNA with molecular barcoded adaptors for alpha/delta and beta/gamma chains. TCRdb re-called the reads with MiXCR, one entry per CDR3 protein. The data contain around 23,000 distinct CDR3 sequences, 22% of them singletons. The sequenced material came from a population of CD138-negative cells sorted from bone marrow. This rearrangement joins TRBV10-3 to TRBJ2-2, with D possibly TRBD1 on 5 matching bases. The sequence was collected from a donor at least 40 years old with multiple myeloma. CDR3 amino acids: CAISDWGNPNTGELFF. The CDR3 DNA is TGTGCCATCAGTGACTGGGGCAACCCGAACACCGGGGAGCTGTTTTTT.